The 5 T cell receptor beta chains below come from one sample, sequenced in a study of post-analysis software for immune sequencing data. Researchers reported that TCR beta cDNA libraries carried unique molecular identifiers. TCRdb processed the PCR reads anew with MiXCR; each CDR3 protein has one entry. The sample lists 750,000 to 900,000 distinct CDR3 sequences; about half were seen once. These receptors are not linked to any known antigen. Whole-study results and caveats: There were five TRBV segments more frequent in patients than controls, and TRBV5-6, TRBV5-1 and TRBV20-1 were among them.

Sequencing was performed on blood. The receptors were gathered from a girl aged 10 to 17 with multiple sclerosis.

This chain connects TRBV12-3 or TRBV12-4 to TRBJ2-7, with D perhaps assigned TRBD1 or TRBD2 (6 bases each). This CDR3 region has 16 residues. V lost 6 bases and J lost 2, with 20 bases in between. The CDR3 DNA follows: TGTGCCAGCAGCGGACTACAGGGCCTTCTACCCTACGAGCAGTACTTC. Translating it yields CASSGLQGLLPYEQYF.

The chain carries TRBV2 and TRBJ2-1; a weak D match, TRBD2 (6 bases). The CDR3 consists of 13 residues. From germline, CDR1 is SNHLY and CDR2 FYNNEI. The V end was cut by 6 bases, the J end by 8 bases, with 14 bases between. The CDR3 region has the DNA TGTGCCAGCAGGGGGGAGGTTTTCCATGAGCAGTTCTTC. It is translated as CASRGEVFHEQFF.

The sample holds one count of this clonotype. The V and J genes are TRBV20-1 and TRBJ1-5, with 7 bases aligning to TRBD1. The V gene end was trimmed by 3 bases and the J gene end by 3 bases; junction bases not matched to a gene: 5. The length of the CDR3 is 14 residues. The germline V gene has CDR1 DFQATT and CDR2 SNEGSKA (reference sequence). For the CDR3, the DNA is TGCAGTGCTAGGTCAGGGGGGTCCAATCAGCCCCAGCATTTT. Translation gives CSARSGGSNQPQHF.

V and J are TRBV6-6 and TRBJ2-2; D is uncertain. The CDR3 covers 11 residues. The V and J ends lost 4 bases and 5 bases respectively, with 2 bases between them. Germline assignment: CDR1 MNHNY and CDR2 SVGAGI (reference sequence). The CDR3 nucleotides are TGTGCCAGCAGTTGGACCGGGGAGCTGTTTTTT. It specifies CASSWTGELFF.

This clonotype was counted a few times. The rearrangement links TRBV6-1 to TRBJ2-7, with D possibly being TRBD1 (5 bases). The CDR3 has 13 residues. Germline CDR1 and CDR2: MNHNS and SASEGT. V dropped 6 bases and J dropped 2 bases, with 11 bases sitting between them. CDR3 DNA sequence: TGTGCCAGCAGCGCCGGACACCCCTACGAGCAGTACTTC. The encoded protein is CASSAGHPYEQYF.